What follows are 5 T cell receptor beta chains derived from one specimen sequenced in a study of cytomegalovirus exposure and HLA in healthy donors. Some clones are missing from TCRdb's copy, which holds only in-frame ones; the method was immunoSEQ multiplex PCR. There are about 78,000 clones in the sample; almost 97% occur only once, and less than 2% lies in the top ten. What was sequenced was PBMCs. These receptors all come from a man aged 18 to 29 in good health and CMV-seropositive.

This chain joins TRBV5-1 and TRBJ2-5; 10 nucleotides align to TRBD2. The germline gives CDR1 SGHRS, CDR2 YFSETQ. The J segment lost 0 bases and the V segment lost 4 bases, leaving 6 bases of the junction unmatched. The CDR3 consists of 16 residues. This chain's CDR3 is CASSAGTSVYQETQYF. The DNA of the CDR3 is TGCGCCAGCAGCGCCGGGACTAGCGTGTACCAAGAGACCCAGTACTTC.

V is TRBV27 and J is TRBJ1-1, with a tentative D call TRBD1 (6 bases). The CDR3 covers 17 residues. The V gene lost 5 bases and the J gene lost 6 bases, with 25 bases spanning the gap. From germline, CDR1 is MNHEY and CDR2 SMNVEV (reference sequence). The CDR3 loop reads CASSPFFRGTDHSEAFF. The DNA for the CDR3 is TGTGCCAGCAGTCCATTCTTTAGGGGGACCGACCATTCTGAAGCTTTCTTT.

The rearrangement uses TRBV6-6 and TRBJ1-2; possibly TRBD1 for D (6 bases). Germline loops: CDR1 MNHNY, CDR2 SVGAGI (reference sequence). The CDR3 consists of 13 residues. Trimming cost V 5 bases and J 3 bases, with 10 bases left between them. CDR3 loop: CASSPGDHYGYTF. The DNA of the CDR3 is TGTGCCAGCAGTCCAGGGGACCACTATGGCTACACCTTC.

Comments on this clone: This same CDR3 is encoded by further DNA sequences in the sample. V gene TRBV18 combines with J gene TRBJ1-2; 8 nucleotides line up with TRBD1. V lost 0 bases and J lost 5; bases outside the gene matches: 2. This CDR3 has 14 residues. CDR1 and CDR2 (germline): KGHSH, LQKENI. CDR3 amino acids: CASSPPGQDYGYTF. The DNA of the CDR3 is TGTGCCAGCTCACCACCGGGACAGGATTATGGCTACACCTTC.

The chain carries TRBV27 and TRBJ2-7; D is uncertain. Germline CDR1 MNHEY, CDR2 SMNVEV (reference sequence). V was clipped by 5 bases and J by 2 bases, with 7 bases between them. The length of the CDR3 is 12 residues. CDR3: CASSSPTYEQYF. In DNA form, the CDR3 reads TGTGCCAGCAGTAGCCCGACCTACGAGCAGTACTTC.